The 15 T cell receptor beta chains below come from one sample, sequenced in a study of T cells in Graves' hyperthyroidism and ophthalmopathy. From RNA transcripts, TCR beta CDR3 regions were amplified. The HTBI set primed first-round TCR CDR3 RT-PCR. TCRdb fed the multiplex PCR reads into MiXCR, producing one record per CDR3 protein. The table includes approximately 400,000 distinct CDR3 sequences, roughly 14% detected once. Specimen: blood. These TCRs come from a man aged 25 to 45 with Graves' hyperthyroidism that later progressed to Graves' ophthalmopathy.

This clonotype was counted ten times or more. The chain carries TRBV5-1 and TRBJ1-5, with D maybe TRBD1 (6 bases). Trimming took off 7 bases at V and 2 bases at J, with 13 bases between the two ends. CDR3 length equals 14 residues. Germline assignment: CDR1 SGHRS and CDR2 YFSETQ. CDR3 sequence: CASRPQGGNQPQHF. DNA of the CDR3: TGCGCCAGCCGACCACAGGGAGGCAATCAGCCCCAGCATTTT.

In this sample, this clonotype turned up many times. V is TRBV5-1 and J is TRBJ1-2; D perhaps matches TRBD1 (6 bases). V dropped 4 bases and J dropped 5 bases, with 18 bases sitting between them. Germline assignment: CDR1 SGHRS and CDR2 YFSETQ. This CDR3 spans 15 amino acids. The CDR3 region has the DNA TGCGCCAGCAGCCCCACAGGGTCGGGGGAGTATGGCTACACCTTC. Translated: CASSPTGSGEYGYTF.

The V and J genes are TRBV18 and TRBJ2-7, with unresolved D. Trimming took off 5 bases at V and 3 bases at J, with 11 bases between the two ends. This CDR3 spans 13 amino acids. CDR1 KGHSH and CDR2 LQKENI come from the germline V gene. The CDR3 region is CASSADTYYEQYF. Written as DNA, the CDR3 is TGTGCCAGCTCAGCCGACACTTACTACGAGCAGTACTTC.

This clonotype was recorded a few times. The chain is built from TRBV10-3 and TRBJ2-3; D uncertain. The CDR3 runs to 13 residues. The V gene's germline CDR1 is ENHRY and CDR2 SYGVKD. V was trimmed by 4 bases and J by 2 bases, leaving 7 bases between them. The CDR3 nucleotides are TGTGCCATCAGTGCGTTCTCCACAGATACGCAGTATTTT. It encodes CAISAFSTDTQYF.

V is TRBV5-4 and J is TRBJ2-5; TRBD1 matches 9 bases. The CDR3 runs to 17 residues. J was trimmed by 0 bases and V by 2 bases; bases with no gene match: 8. Germline V gene sequence: CDR1 SGHNT, CDR2 YYREEE (reference sequence). The CDR3 reads CASSLTGGVMNQETQYF. Here the CDR3 DNA reads TGTGCCAGCAGCTTAACAGGGGGCGTTATGAACCAAGAGACCCAGTACTTC.

Remarks on this clonotype: This sequence may be a read error, since a much larger clone differs from it by one base. This likely comes from a read error, as the CDR3 has no conserved phenylalanine or tryptophan at its end. The chain recombines TRBV9 with TRBJ1-2, with no clear D. CDR1 and CDR2 (germline): SGDLS, YYNGEE. CDR3 length equals 11 residues. Trimming shortened V by 2 bases and J by 8 bases, and 7 bases separated the two germline ends. The DNA of the CDR3 is TGTGCCAGCAGCGTTTTGGGCGGCTACACCCTC. It is translated as CASSVLGGYTL.

V is TRBV7-9 and J is TRBJ2-1; 11 nucleotides align to TRBD1. The CDR3 has 17 residues. Germline V gene lookup returns CDR1 SEHNR and CDR2 FQNEAQ (reference sequence). Germline trimming cut 5 bases from V and 8 bases from J; bases unmatched to any gene: 14. DNA for the CDR3: TGTGCCAGCAGCCCATCCATATCGGGACAGGGGGTCTATGAGCAGTTCTTC. As protein: CASSPSISGQGVYEQFF.

The chain uses TRBV7-6 and TRBJ2-5; D perhaps matches TRBD1 (5 bases). The CDR3 has 14 residues. Germline values: CDR1 SGHVS, CDR2 FNYEAQ. Trimming removed 1 base at V and 4 bases at J, with 10 bases between. Here the CDR3 DNA reads TGTGCCAGCAGCTTAGACCCAGGGATAGAGACCCAGTACTTC. Translating gives CASSLDPGIETQYF.

This clonotype occurred many times. The chain links TRBV9 to TRBJ2-5; TRBD1 matches at 8 bases. The CDR3 has 14 residues. Germline V gene sequence: CDR1 SGDLS, CDR2 YYNGEE. V gave up 5 bases and J gave up 2 bases; unmatched junction bases: 5. The CDR3 sequence: CASSTGTGQETQYF. CDR3 in DNA: TGTGCCAGCAGTACCGGGACAGGACAAGAGACCCAGTACTTC. Drawing the rest from reference TRBV9 and TRBJ2-5, the complete variable domain is DSGVTQTPKHLITATGQRVTLRCSPRSGDLSVYWYQQSLDQGLQFLIQYYNGEERAKGNILERFSAQQFPDLHSELNLSSLELGDSALYFCASSTGTGQETQYFGPGTRLLVL.

The rearrangement uses TRBV3-1 and TRBJ2-5; either TRBD1 or TRBD2 may fit D (6 bases each). Germline-derived CDR1 and CDR2 are LGHDT and YNNKEL (reference sequence). The CDR3 contains 15 residues. Trimming shortened V by 0 bases and J by 5 bases, and 13 bases separated the two germline ends. The CDR3 here is CASSQDPGARETQYF. The DNA of the CDR3 is TGTGCCAGCAGCCAAGATCCGGGGGCGAGGGAGACCCAGTACTTC.

The CDR3 is CASSILGDTGELFF. CDR3 DNA sequence: TGTGCCAGTAGTATATTGGGGGACACCGGGGAGCTGTTTTTT. The chain combines TRBV19 with TRBJ2-2, with D tentatively TRBD1 or TRBD2 (5 bases each). The CDR3 sequence is 14 residues long. From germline, CDR1 is LNHDA and CDR2 SQIVND (reference sequence). Trimming took off 2 bases at V and 3 bases at J, with 7 bases between the two ends.

In its sample, this clonotype was seen many times. This chain uses TRBV6-2 or TRBV6-3 with TRBJ2-5; 9 bases map to TRBD2. V lost 6 bases and J lost 5; bases outside the gene matches: 10. The length of the CDR3 is 15 residues. Germline-derived CDR1 and CDR2 are MNHEY and SVGEGT. CDR3 residues: CASRPSGTSRETQYF. DNA for the CDR3: TGTGCCAGCAGGCCCTCCGGGACTAGCAGGGAGACCCAGTACTTC.

On this clonotype itself: Given a much more abundant clone one base away, this may be a read error. The chain couples TRBV5-1 to TRBJ1-2; the match to TRBD1 covers 9 bases. The CDR3 is made up of 15 amino acids. Germline CDR1 SGHRS, CDR2 YFSETQ. With V trimmed by 4 bases and J by 0 bases, 4 bases remained unmatched. This chain's CDR3 is CASSQGQGANYGYTF. In nucleotides, the CDR3 is TGCGCCAGCAGCCAGGGACAGGGAGCTAACTATGGCTACACCTTC.

This clonotype was seen repeatedly, ten times or more. The rearrangement uses TRBV2 and TRBJ2-7, with D possibly called TRBD1 or TRBD2 (7 bases each). The CDR3 is made up of 14 amino acids. V lost 2 bases and J 3 bases, leaving 11 bases between the germline ends. Germline CDR1 reads SNHLY; CDR2 reads FYNNEI. CDR3 nucleotides: TGTGCCAGCAGTGAACAGGGGGAGGGCTACGAGCAGTACTTC. It specifies CASSEQGEGYEQYF.

The genes are TRBV30 and TRBJ2-1, with TRBD1 matching over 9 bases. Trimming cost V 0 bases and J 7 bases; bases outside gene matches: 1. Germline assignment: CDR1 GTSNPN and CDR2 SVGIG (reference sequence). The CDR3 sequence is 13 residues long. DNA of the CDR3: TGTGCCTGGAGTGTTGGGACAGGGAATGAGCAGTTCTTC. Amino acid sequence: CAWSVGTGNEQFF.